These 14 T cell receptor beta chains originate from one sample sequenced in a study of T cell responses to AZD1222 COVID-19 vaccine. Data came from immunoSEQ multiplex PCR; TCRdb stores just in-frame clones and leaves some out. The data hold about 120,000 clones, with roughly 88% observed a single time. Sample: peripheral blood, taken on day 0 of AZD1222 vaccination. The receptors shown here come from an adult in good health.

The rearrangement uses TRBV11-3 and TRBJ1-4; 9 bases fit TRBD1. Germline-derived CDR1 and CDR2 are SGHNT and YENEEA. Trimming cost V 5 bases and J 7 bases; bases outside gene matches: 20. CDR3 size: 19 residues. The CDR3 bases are TGTGCCAGCAGCACCCTCAGTGGGACAGGGATCCAGGGGAGTGAAAAACTGTTTTTT. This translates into CASSTLSGTGIQGSEKLFF.

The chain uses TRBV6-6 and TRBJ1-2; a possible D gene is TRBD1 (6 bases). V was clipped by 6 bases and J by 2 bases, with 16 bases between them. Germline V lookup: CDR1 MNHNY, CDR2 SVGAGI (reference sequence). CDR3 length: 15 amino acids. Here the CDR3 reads CASSQRGGANYGYTF. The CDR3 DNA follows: TGTGCCAGCAGCCAACGCGGGGGCGCGAACTATGGCTACACCTTC.

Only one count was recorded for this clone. The CDR3 here is CASSLEYEQYF. CDR3 nucleotides: TGTGCCAGCAGCCTGGAATACGAGCAGTACTTC. This chain uses TRBV14 with TRBJ2-7; D gene unclear. CDR1 and CDR2 (germline): SGHDN, FVKESK. V lost 4 bases and J 4 bases, leaving 5 bases between the germline ends. The CDR3 covers 11 residues. Based on the CDR3 plus reference TRBV14 and TRBJ2-7, the full variable domain is EAGVTQFPSHSVIEKGQTVTLRCDPISGHDNLYWYRRVMGKEIKFLLHFVKESKQDESGMPNNRFLAERTGGTYSTLKVQPAELEDSGVYFCASSLEYEQYFGPGTRLTVT.

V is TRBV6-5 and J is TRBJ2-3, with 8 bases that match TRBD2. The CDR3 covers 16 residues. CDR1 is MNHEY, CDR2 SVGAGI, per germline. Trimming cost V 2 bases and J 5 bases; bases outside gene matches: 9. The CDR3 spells CASSYEIAGGRDTQYF. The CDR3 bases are TGTGCCAGCAGTTACGAGATTGCGGGGGGAAGAGATACGCAGTATTTT.

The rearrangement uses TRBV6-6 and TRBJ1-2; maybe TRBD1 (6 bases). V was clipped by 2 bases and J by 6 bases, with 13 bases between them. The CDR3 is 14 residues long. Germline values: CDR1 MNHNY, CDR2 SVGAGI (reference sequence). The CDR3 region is CASSYNQGRDGYTF. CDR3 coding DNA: TGTGCCAGCAGTTACAATCAGGGGCGCGATGGCTACACCTTC.

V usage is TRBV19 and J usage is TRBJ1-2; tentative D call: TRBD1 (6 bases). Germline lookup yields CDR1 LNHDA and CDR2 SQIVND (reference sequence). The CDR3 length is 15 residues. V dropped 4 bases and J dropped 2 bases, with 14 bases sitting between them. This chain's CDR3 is CASSTGQWSNYGYTF. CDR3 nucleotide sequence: TGTGCCAGTAGTACTGGACAGTGGTCCAACTATGGCTACACCTTC.

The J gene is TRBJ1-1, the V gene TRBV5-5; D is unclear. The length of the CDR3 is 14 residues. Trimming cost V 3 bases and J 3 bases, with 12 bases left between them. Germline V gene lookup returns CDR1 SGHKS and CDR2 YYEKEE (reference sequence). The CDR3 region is CASSSERMDTEAFF. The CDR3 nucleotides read TGTGCCAGCAGCTCGGAGAGGATGGACACTGAAGCTTTCTTT.

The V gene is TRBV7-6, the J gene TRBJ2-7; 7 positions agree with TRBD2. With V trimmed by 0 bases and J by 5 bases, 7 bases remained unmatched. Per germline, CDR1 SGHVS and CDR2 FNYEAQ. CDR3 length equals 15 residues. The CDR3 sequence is CASSLARLAEDEQYF. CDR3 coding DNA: TGTGCCAGCAGCTTAGCGCGGCTAGCGGAGGACGAGCAGTACTTC. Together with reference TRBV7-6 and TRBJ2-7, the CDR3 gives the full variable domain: GAGVSQSPRYKVTKRGQDVALRCDPISGHVSLYWYRQALGQGPEFLTYFNYEAQQDKSGLPNDRFSAERPEGSISTLTIQRTEQRDSAMYRCASSLARLAEDEQYFGPGTRLTVT.

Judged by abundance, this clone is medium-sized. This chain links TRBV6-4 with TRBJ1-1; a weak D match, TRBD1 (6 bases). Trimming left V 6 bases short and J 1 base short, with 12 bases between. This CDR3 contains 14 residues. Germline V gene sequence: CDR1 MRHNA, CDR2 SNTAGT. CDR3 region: CASRPQGWNTEAFF. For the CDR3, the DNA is TGTGCCAGCAGGCCACAGGGTTGGAACACTGAAGCTTTCTTT.

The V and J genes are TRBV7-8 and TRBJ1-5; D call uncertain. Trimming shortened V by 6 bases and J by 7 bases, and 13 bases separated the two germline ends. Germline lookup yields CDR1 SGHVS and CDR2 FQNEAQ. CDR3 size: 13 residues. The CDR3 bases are TGTGCCAGCAGTTTCCCGGACGGCCAGCCCCAGCATTTT. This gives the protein CASSFPDGQPQHF.

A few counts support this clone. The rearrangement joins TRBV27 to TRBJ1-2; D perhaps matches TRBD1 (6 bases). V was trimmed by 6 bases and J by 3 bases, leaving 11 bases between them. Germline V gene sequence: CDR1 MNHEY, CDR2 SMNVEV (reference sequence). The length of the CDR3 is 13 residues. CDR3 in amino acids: CASRPTGYYGYTF. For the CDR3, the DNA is TGTGCCAGCAGACCAACAGGGTACTATGGCTACACCTTC.

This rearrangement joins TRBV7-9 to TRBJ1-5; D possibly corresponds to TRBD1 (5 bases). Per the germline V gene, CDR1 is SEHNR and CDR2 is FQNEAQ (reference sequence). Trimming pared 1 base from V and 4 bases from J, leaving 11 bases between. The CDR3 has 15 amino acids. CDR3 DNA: TGTGCCAGCAGCTTAGTAGAAGGGGTTAATCAGCCCCAGCATTTT. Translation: CASSLVEGVNQPQHF.

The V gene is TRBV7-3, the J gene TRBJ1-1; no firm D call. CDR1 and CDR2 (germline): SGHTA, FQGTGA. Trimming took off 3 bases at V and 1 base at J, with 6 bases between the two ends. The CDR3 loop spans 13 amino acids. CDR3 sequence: CASSFWENTEAFF. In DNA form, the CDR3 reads TGTGCCAGCAGCTTTTGGGAGAACACTGAAGCTTTCTTT.

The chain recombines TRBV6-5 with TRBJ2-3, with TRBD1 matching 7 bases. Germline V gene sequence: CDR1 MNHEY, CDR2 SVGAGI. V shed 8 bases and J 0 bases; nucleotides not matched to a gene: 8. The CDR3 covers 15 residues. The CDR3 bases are TGTGCCAGCGGATCAGGGGGAGCTAGCACAGATACGCAGTATTTT. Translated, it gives CASGSGGASTDTQYF.